This TCR beta chain was sequenced in a study of blood T cell repertoires in COVID-19. Background on the study: Collection of acute and convalescent COVID-19 samples took place in the United States, Italy and Spain. PBMCs, B-cell-depleted T cells, or T cells provided the cDNA or gDNA that made up the material.

Germline CDR1 is SGHDN and CDR2 is FVKESK. The CDR3 runs to 13 residues. J was trimmed by 2 bases and V by 5 bases; bases with no gene match: 2. This clone was detected once. Clones were read by immunoSEQ multiplex PCR, and TCRdb kept only the in-frame ones, dropping some. The table includes about 150,000 clones, more than 80% detected once. This clonotype was sampled from a woman between 40 and 50 years old with acute or convalescent COVID-19. The genes are TRBV14 and TRBJ1-2, with 7 nucleotides matching TRBD1. Material: peripheral blood. The CDR3 DNA reads TGTGCCAGCAGCAAGGGACAGAACTATGGCTACACCTTC. Protein product: CASSKGQNYGYTF. Drawing the rest from reference TRBV14 and TRBJ1-2, the complete variable domain is EAGVTQFPSHSVIEKGQTVTLRCDPISGHDNLYWYRRVMGKEIKFLLHFVKESKQDESGMPNNRFLAERTGGTYSTLKVQPAELEDSGVYFCASSKGQNYGYTFGSGTRLTVV.